This T cell receptor (beta chain) was recovered during a study of shared clonotypes between healthy human individuals. Study observations and caveats: Researchers found naive subsets generally carried larger estimated richness than memory subsets.

Concerning this clone: What it binds is not known.

The repertoire was sequenced with immunoSEQ multiplex PCR; TCRdb's copy has only in-frame clones and lacks some. The sample yields about 1.1 million clones, approximately 80% seen once. The CDR3 is 20 residues long. Trimming shortened V by 0 bases and J by 0 bases, and 21 bases separated the two germline ends. Germline values: CDR1 MNHNS, CDR2 SASEGT. The chain combines TRBV6-1 with TRBJ2-1; perhaps TRBD1 as D (6 bases). The TCR sequence derives from a young man in good health. Some clones in this sample may be carry-over from other donors' samples. Sequenced: memory CD4+ T cells from PBMCs. Subset in this sample: CD45RA-negative fraction. CDR3 protein: CASSEALRAGERSSYNEQFF. The DNA of the CDR3 is TGTGCCAGCAGTGAAGCGCTTCGGGCAGGGGAGAGGAGCTCCTACAATGAGCAGTTCTTC.